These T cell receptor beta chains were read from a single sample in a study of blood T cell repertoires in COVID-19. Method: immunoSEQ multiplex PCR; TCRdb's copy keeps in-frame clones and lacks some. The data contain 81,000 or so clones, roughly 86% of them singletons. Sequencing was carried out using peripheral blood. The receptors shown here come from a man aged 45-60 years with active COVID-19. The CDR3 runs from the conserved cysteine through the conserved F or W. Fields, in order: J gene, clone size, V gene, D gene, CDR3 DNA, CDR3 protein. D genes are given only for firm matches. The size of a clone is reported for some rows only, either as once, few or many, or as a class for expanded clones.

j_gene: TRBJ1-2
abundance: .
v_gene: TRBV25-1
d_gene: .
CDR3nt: TGTGCCAGCAGTGAATCGGGGACACAATATGGCTACACCTTC
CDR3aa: CASSESGTQYGYTF

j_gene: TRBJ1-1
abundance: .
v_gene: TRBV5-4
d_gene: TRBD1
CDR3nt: TGTGCCAGCAACACGAACAGGGGGATCTTGAACACTGAAGCTTTCTTT
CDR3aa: CASNTNRGILNTEAFF

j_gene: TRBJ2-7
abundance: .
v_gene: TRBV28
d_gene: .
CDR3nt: TGTGCCAGCAGGGGCACGGGGGTCGAGCAGTACTTC
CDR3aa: CASRGTGVEQYF

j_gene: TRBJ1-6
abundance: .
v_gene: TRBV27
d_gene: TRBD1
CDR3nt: TGTGCCAGCAGTTCTGAGGACAGGCTACGAGGTTCACCCCTCCACTTT
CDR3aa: CASSSEDRLRGSPLHF

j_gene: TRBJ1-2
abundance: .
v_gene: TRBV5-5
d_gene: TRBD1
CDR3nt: TGTGCCAGCAGCTTGGCCCTTAAAGGACAGGAGGTAGATGGCTACACCTTC
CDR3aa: CASSLALKGQEVDGYTF

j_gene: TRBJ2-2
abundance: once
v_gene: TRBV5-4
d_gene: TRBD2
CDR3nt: TGTGCCAGCAGCTTGGTCGGGACTAGCGGGGGGCGTGGCGGGGAGCTGTTTTTT
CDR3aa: CASSLVGTSGGRGGELFF

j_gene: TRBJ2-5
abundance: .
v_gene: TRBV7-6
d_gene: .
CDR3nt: TGTGCCAGCAGCTTAGAGGTCCGGGGAAAGGAGACCCAGTACTTC
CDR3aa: CASSLEVRGKETQYF

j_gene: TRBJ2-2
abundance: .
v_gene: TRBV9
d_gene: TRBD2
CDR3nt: TGTGCCAGCAGCGCCCGGCGGGGGGCGAACACCGGGGAGCTGTTTTTT
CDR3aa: CASSARRGANTGELFF

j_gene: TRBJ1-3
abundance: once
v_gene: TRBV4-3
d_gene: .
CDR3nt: TGCGCCAGCAGCCAAGATAAATTCGCTGGAAACACCATATATTTT
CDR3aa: CASSQDKFAGNTIYF

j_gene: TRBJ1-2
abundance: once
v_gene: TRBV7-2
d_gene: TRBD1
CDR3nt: TGTGCCAGCAGCTTGGGACAGGGAGGGAGCTACACCTTC
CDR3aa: CASSLGQGGSYTF

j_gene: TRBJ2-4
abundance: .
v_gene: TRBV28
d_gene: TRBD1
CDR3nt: TGTGCCAGCAGTCCGGCAGACAGGGACAAAAACATTCAGTACTTC
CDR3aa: CASSPADRDKNIQYF

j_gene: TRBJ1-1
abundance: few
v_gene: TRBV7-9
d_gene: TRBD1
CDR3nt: TGTGCCAGCAGCTTGTTGGGACAGATGACTGAAGCTTTCTTT
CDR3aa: CASSLLGQMTEAFF

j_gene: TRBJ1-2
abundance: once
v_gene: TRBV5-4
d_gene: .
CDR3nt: TGTGCCAGCAGCCCAGACAGGAGTGGGGCATATGGCTACACCTTC
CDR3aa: CASSPDRSGAYGYTF

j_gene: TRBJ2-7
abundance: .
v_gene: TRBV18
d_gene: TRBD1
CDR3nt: TGTGCCAGCTCCCCCACCGGACAGGGGAGAGCCTCCTACGAGCAGTACTTC
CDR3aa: CASSPTGQGRASYEQYF

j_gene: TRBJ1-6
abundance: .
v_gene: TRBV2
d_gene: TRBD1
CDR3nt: TGTGCCAGCAGAAGGATTGACAGGGGAACGAATTCACCCCTCCACTTT
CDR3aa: CASRRIDRGTNSPLHF

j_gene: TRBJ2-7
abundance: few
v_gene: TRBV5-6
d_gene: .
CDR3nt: TGTGCCAGCAGCTCGTTGGTCGAGGGCTCCTACGAGCAGTACTTC
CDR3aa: CASSSLVEGSYEQYF

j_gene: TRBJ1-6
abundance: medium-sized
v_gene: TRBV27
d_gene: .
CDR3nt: TGTGCCAGCAGTGTTCTCTATAATTCACCCCTCCACTTT
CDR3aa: CASSVLYNSPLHF

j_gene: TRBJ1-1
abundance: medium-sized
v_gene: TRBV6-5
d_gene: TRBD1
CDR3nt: TGTGCCAGCAGCCGCGGACAGGGGGAAGCTTTCTTT
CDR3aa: CASSRGQGEAFF

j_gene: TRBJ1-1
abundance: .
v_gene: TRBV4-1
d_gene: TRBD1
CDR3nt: TGCGCCAGCAGCCAAGAGGGGACAGTGAACACTGAAGCTTTCTTT
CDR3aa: CASSQEGTVNTEAFF

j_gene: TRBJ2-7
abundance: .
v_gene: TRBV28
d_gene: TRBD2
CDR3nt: TGTGCCAGCAGTTCACCCCCGGGAGGAACCTACGAGCAGTACTTC
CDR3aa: CASSSPPGGTYEQYF

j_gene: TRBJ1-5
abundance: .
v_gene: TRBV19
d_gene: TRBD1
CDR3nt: TGTGCCAGTAGGAGGGGGCAGGATCAGCCCCAGCATTTT
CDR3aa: CASRRGQDQPQHF

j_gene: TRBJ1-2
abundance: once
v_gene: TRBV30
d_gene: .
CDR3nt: TGTGCCTGGAGTGTCAACAGGAACTATGGCTACACCTTC
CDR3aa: CAWSVNRNYGYTF

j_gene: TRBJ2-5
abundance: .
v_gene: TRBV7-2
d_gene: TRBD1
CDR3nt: TGTGCCAGCAGCTTAGCTGTGACAGGGCGGGAGACCCAGTACTTC
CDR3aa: CASSLAVTGRETQYF

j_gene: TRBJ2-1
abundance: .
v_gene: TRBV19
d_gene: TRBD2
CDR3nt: TGTGCCAGTATGGCGGGAGGGCCCTACAATGAGCAGTTCTTC
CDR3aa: CASMAGGPYNEQFF

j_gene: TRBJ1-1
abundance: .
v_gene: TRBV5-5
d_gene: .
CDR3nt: TGTGCCAGCAGCTTGGCACAGGAGCGCAGGGGCACTGAAGCTTTCTTT
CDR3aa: CASSLAQERRGTEAFF

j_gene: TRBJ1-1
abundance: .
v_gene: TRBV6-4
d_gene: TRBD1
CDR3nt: TGTGCCAGCAGTACCGGACAGGCGAACACTGAAGCTTTCTTT
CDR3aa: CASSTGQANTEAFF

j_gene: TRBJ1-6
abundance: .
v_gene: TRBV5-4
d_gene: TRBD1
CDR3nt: TGTGCCAGCAGCTTGGGGGGGACAGGGGGTAATTCACCCCTCCACTTT
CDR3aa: CASSLGGTGGNSPLHF

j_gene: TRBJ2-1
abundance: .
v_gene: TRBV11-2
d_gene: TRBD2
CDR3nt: TGTGCCAGCAGCTTAATGTCCGGGGGGGCGCGAGACAATGAGCAGTTCTTC
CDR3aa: CASSLMSGGARDNEQFF

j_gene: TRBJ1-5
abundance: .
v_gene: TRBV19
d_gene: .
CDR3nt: TGTGCCAGTAGTAAGACAACTGATCAGCCCCAGCATTTT
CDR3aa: CASSKTTDQPQHF

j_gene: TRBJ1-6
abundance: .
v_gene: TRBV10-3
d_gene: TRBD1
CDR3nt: TGTGCCATCAGGCCGGGACAGGATTCACCCCTCCACTTT
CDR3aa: CAIRPGQDSPLHF

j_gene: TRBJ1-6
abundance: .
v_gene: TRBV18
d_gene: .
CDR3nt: TGTGCCAGCTCACCCGGCGGGGGACAAAATTCACCCCTCCACTTT
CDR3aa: CASSPGGGQNSPLHF